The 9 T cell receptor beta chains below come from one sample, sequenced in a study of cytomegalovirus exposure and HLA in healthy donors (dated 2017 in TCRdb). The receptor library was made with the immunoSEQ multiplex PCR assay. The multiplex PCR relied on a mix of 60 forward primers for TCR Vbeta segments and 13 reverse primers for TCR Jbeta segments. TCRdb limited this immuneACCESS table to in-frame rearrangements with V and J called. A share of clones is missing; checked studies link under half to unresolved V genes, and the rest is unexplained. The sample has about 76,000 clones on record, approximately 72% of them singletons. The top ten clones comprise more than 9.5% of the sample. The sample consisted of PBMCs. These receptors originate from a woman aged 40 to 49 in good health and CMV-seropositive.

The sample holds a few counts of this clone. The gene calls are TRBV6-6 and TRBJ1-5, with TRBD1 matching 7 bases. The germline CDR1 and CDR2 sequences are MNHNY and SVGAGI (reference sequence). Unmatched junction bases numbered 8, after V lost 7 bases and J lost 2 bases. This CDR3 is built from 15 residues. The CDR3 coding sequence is TGTGCCAGCACCGCGACAGGGTCAGGCAATCAGCCCCAGCATTTT. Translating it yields CASTATGSGNQPQHF.

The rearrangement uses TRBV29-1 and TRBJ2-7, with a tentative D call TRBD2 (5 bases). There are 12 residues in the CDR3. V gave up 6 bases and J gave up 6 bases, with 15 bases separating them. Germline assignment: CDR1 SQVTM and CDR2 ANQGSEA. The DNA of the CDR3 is TGCAGCGTAGGAGGTGTAGGACGCGAGCAGTACTTC. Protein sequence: CSVGGVGREQYF.

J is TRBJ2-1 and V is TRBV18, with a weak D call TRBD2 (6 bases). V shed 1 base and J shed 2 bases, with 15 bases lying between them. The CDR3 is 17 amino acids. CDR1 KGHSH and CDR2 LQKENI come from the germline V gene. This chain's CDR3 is CASSPLSGGATYNEQFF. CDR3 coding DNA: TGTGCCAGCTCACCACTTTCCGGAGGGGCCACCTACAATGAGCAGTTCTTC.

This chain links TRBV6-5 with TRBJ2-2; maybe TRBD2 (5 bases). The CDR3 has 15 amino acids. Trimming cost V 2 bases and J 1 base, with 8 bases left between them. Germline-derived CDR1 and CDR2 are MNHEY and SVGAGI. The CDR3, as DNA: TGTGCCAGCAGTTACGGACTTGGGAACACCGGGGAGCTGTTTTTT. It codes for CASSYGLGNTGELFF.

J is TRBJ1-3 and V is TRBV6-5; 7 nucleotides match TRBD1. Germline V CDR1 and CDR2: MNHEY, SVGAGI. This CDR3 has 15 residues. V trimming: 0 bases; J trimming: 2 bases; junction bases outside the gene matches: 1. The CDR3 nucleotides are TGTGCCAGCAGTTACTCCGGGACAGCTGGAAACACCATATATTTT. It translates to CASSYSGTAGNTIYF.

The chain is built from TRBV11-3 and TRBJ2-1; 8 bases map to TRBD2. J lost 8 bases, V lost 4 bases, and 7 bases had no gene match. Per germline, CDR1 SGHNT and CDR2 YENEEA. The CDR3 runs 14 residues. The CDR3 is CASSYRGGRDEQFF. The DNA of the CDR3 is TGTGCCAGCAGCTATCGGGGGGGCAGGGATGAGCAGTTCTTC.

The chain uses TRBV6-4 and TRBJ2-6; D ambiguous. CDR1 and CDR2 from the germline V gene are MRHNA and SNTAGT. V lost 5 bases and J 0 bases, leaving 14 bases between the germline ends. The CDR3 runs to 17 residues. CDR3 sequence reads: CASSLQPMSSGANVLTF. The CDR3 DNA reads TGTGCCAGCAGTCTTCAACCTATGAGCTCTGGGGCCAACGTCCTGACTTTC.

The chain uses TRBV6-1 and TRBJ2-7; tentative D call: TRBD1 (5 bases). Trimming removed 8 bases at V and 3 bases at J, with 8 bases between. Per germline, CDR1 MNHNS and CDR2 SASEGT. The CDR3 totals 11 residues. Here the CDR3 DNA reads TGTGCCAGCGCCAGGGTCTACGAGCAGTACTTC. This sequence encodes CASARVYEQYF.

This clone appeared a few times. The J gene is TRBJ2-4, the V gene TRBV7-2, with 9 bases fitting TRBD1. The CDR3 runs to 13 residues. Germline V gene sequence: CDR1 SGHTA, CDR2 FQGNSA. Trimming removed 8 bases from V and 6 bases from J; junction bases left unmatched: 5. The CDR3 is CASSTGQGNIQYF. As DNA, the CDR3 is TGTGCCAGCTCAACGGGACAGGGAAACATTCAGTACTTC.